One TCR beta chain is described in this entry. The sample comes from a study of CD8+ T cells in alopecia areata. As to treatment: oral pan-JAK inhibitor, 5-10 mg twice daily. CDR1 is MNHNS and CDR2 is SASEGT in the germline V gene. Trimming removed 3 bases at V and 14 bases at J, with 17 bases between. The CDR3 loop spans 14 amino acids. In each case, RNA was isolated and then reverse transcribed into cDNA as the sequencing template. Produced via immunoSEQ multiplex PCR; TCRdb's table is partial and in-frame only. The sample records 250,000 to 300,000 clones, nearly 60% being singletons. Specimen: CD4+ T cells sorted from blood, collected at week 24, from a patient treated with tofacitinib. V gene TRBV6-1 combines with J gene TRBJ2-6, with D maybe TRBD2 (6 bases). This TCR was recovered from a human donor with alopecia areata. The CDR3 loop is CASSDALGGWLLTF. The CDR3 bases are TGTGCCAGCAGTGACGCCCTGGGGGGATGGCTCCTGACTTTC.